The 18 T cell receptor beta chains below all came from one sample that was sequenced in a study of T cells in Graves' hyperthyroidism and ophthalmopathy. Researchers took RNA transcripts and amplified the TCR beta CDR3 regions from them. TCR CDR3 underwent first-round RT-PCR with the HTBI primer set. In TCRdb, the multiplex PCR reads were re-called with MiXCR into one record per CDR3 protein. The data show roughly 700,000 distinct CDR3 sequences, with 35% seen just once and less than 35% held by the top ten. The sample taken for sequencing was blood. The receptors stem from a woman aged 40-49 years with Graves' hyperthyroidism.

This clonotype was seen at least ten times. The V and J genes are TRBV7-9 and TRBJ1-1; weak D call: TRBD1 (6 bases). Germline V gene lookup returns CDR1 SEHNR and CDR2 FQNEAQ (reference sequence). V lost 1 base, J lost 12 bases, and 18 bases lay in between. CDR3 length equals 14 residues. As DNA, the CDR3 is TGTGCCAGCAGCTTAGATGATTTCACAGGGAGGACTTTCTTT. The encoded protein is CASSLDDFTGRTFF. The full variable domain, with the rest looked up from reference TRBV7-9 and TRBJ1-1, is DTGVSQNPRHKITKRGQNVTFRCDPISEHNRLYWYRQTLGQGPEFLTYFQNEAQLEKSRLLSDRFSAERPKGSFSTLEIQRTEQGDSAMYLCASSLDDFTGRTFFGQGTRLTVV.

J is TRBJ2-7 and V is TRBV7-9, with 10 bases that match TRBD1. The CDR3 is 15 amino acids. V lost 6 bases, J lost 3 bases, and 8 bases stayed unmatched. Germline V CDR1 and CDR2: SEHNR, FQNEAQ (reference sequence). The CDR3, as DNA: TGTGCCAGCAGTTACGACCGGGACAGGGGCTACGAGCAGTACTTC. Its protein is CASSYDRDRGYEQYF.

This rearrangement joins TRBV6-5 to TRBJ1-2; TRBD1 matches 9 bases. Germline V gives CDR1 MNHEY, CDR2 SVGAGI. V trimming: 10 bases; J trimming: 8 bases; junction bases outside the gene matches: 8. The CDR3 covers 12 residues. Here the CDR3 DNA reads TGTGCCATTCATACAGGGGGCCTGGGCTACACCTTC. Its translation is CAIHTGGLGYTF.

In this sample, this clonotype turned up a few times. This sequence joins TRBV20-1 and TRBJ1-3; tentatively, D is TRBD1 (5 bases). The CDR3 runs 17 residues. The V gene's germline CDR1 is DFQATT and CDR2 SNEGSKA (reference sequence). Trimming took 3 bases from V and 5 from J, leaving 23 bases between them. The CDR3 DNA is TGCAGTGCTAGGTGGGATGAAATCGACAAGGACAGAAACACCATATATTTT. Residues: CSARWDEIDKDRNTIYF.

The chain carries TRBV5-1 and TRBJ2-2; D is ambiguous. V lost 6 bases and J lost 1, with 13 bases in between. This CDR3 has 15 amino acids. Germline V gene lookup returns CDR1 SGHRS and CDR2 YFSETQ. The CDR3 sequence: CASNPGEGNTGELFF. The DNA for the CDR3 is TGCGCCAGCAATCCGGGCGAAGGGAACACCGGGGAGCTGTTTTTT.

There are many counts of this clonotype. The V and J genes are TRBV7-9 and TRBJ1-1; tentative D call: TRBD1 (5 bases). The CDR3 runs to 15 residues. V lost 1 base and J 1 base, leaving 10 bases between the germline ends. From germline, CDR1 is SEHNR and CDR2 FQNEAQ (reference sequence). CDR3 in DNA: TGTGCCAGCAGCTTAGTTGAGGGGCGGAACACTGAAGCTTTCTTT. Translated, it gives CASSLVEGRNTEAFF.

V is TRBV24-1 and J is TRBJ1-5; 8 positions agree with TRBD1. CDR3 size: 15 residues. CDR1 is KGHDR and CDR2 is SFDVKD in the germline V gene. The ends lost 1 base at V and 11 bases at J; junction bases unmatched: 9. CDR3 loop: CATSDFQGAIETQHF. CDR3 bases: TGTGCCACCAGTGATTTTCAGGGGGCAATCGAGACCCAGCATTTT.

The chain uses TRBV7-2 and TRBJ2-2; 9 nucleotides match TRBD2. The trim removed 5 bases at V and 7 bases at J, leaving 8 bases unmatched. The CDR3 spans 15 residues. CDR1 and CDR2 (germline): SGHTA, FQGNSA. The CDR3 sequence is CASSLLAGAGGELFF. The DNA for the CDR3 is TGTGCCAGCAGCCTGTTAGCGGGAGCGGGCGGGGAGCTGTTTTTT.

This clonotype was detected many times. This chain connects TRBV6-5 to TRBJ1-4, with no clear D. The germline V gene encodes CDR1 MNHEY and CDR2 SVGAGI. The CDR3 length is 14 residues. The V and J ends lost 5 bases and 10 bases respectively, with 17 bases between them. The CDR3 is CASSPDPADGKLFF. The CDR3 region has the DNA TGTGCCAGCAGTCCCGACCCGGCAGACGGAAAACTGTTTTTT.

This clonotype was seen repeatedly, ten times or more. The V and J genes are TRBV20-1 and TRBJ1-2; D remains unclear. This CDR3 is 13 amino acids long. Germline CDR1 is DFQATT and CDR2 is SNEGSKA (reference sequence). V was cut by 4 bases and J by 0 bases, with 9 bases left in between. This chain's CDR3 is CSATDLSNYGYTF. The CDR3 DNA follows: TGCAGTGCTACGGACCTCTCTAACTATGGCTACACCTTC.

This clonotype occurred a few times. The junction departs from germline at one end; a sequencing error may be responsible. The rearrangement links TRBV9 to TRBJ2-7; weak D call: TRBD2 (6 bases). This CDR3 is 15 amino acids long. CDR1 is SGDLS, CDR2 YYNGEE, per germline. The CDR3 spells CAGSVAAANSYEQYF. CDR3 coding DNA: TGTGCCGGCAGCGTAGCGGCAGCTAACTCCTACGAGCAGTACTTC.

This clonotype occurred a few times. CDR3 in amino acids: CASSQDYRQGYYGYTF. As DNA, the CDR3 is TGTGCCAGCAGCCAAGATTACCGACAGGGATACTATGGCTACACCTTC. V and J are TRBV14 and TRBJ1-2; 7 nucleotides align to TRBD1. The length of the CDR3 is 16 residues. Per germline, CDR1 SGHDN and CDR2 FVKESK. After removal of 0 bases from V and 3 bases from J, the junction contained 7 bases not matched to a gene.

V and J are TRBV29-1 and TRBJ2-5; weak D call: TRBD2 (5 bases). The CDR3 is made up of 12 amino acids. Trimming shortened V by 5 bases and J by 5 bases, and 12 bases separated the two germline ends. Germline loops: CDR1 SQVTM, CDR2 ANQGSEA. The CDR3 DNA follows: TGCAGCGTTAGAATCGGCGGGGAGACCCAGTACTTC. This codes for CSVRIGGETQYF.

With regard to this clonotype: Being one base from a much bigger clone, this may be a read error. The chain's CDR3 is CASSSDSFSYERYF. DNA of the CDR3: TGTGCCAGCAGCTCTGATTCCTTCTCCTACGAGCGGTACTTC. The V gene is TRBV7-9, the J gene TRBJ2-7, with unresolved D. Looked up from germline, CDR1 is SEHNR and CDR2 is FQNEAQ (reference sequence). CDR3 length: 14 residues. The variable domain in full, with the rest retrieved from reference TRBV7-9 and TRBJ2-7, is DTGVSQNPRHKITKRGQNVTFRCDPISEHNRLYWYRQTLGQGPEFLTYFQNEAQLEKSRLLSDRFSAERPKGSFSTLEIQRTEQGDSAMYLCASSSDSFSYERYFGPGTRLTVT.

This clonotype appeared many times. The chain has TRBV7-2 and TRBJ2-6; D remains unclear. This CDR3 is 17 amino acids long. The V and J ends lost 1 base and 4 bases respectively, with 14 bases between them. In germline, CDR1 is SGHTA, CDR2 FQGNSA. The CDR3 nucleotides read TGTGCCAGCAGCTTAGACAACTGGGCCTCGGGGGCCAACGTCCTGACTTTC. Translated, it gives CASSLDNWASGANVLTF.

As regards this clonotype: Its ends do not fully match the called genes, so a read error is possible. The V and J genes are TRBV7-9 and TRBJ1-2; weak D call: TRBD1 (5 bases). CDR3 length: 14 residues. CDR1 SEHNR and CDR2 FQNEAQ come from the germline V gene (reference sequence). CDR3 DNA: TGCGCCAGCAGCCACCTCGGGGGAAACTATGGCTACACCTTC. As protein: CASSHLGGNYGYTF.

As concerns this clonotype: It may be a read error: a sequence one base away is much more abundant. The rearrangement links TRBV7-9 to TRBJ1-6; D uncertain. The V and J ends lost 3 bases and 6 bases respectively, with 9 bases between them. The germline CDR1 and CDR2 sequences are SEHNR and FQNEAQ (reference sequence). The length of the CDR3 is 14 residues. The DNA of the CDR3 is TGTGCCAGCAGCTTCGTACCTTCTAATTCACCCCTCCACTTT. Translated: CASSFVPSNSPLHF. Filled out from reference TRBV7-9 and TRBJ1-6, the complete variable domain reads DTGVSQNPRHKITKRGQNVTFRCDPISEHNRLYWYRQTLGQGPEFLTYFQNEAQLEKSRLLSDRFSAERPKGSFSTLEIQRTEQGDSAMYLCASSFVPSNSPLHFGNGTRLTVT.

The J gene is TRBJ1-6, the V gene TRBV11-3; D is unclear. V was clipped by 0 bases and J by 9 bases, with 6 bases between them. Germline loops: CDR1 SGHNT, CDR2 YENEEA. The CDR3 is made up of 13 amino acids. CDR3 protein: CASSLDQVSPLHF. The CDR3 DNA reads as TGTGCCAGCAGCTTAGATCAAGTTTCACCCCTCCACTTT. Variable domain in full (rest from reference TRBV11-3 and TRBJ1-6): EAGVVQSPRYKIIEKKQPVAFWCNPISGHNTLYWYLQNLGQGPELLIRYENEEAVDDSQLPKDRFSAERLKGVDSTLKIQPAELGDSAVYLCASSLDQVSPLHFGNGTRLTVT.